The 8 T cell receptor beta chains reported below all come from one sample, sequenced in a study of T cell responses to AZD1222 COVID-19 vaccine. The method was immunoSEQ multiplex PCR; TCRdb's version includes in-frame clones alone and lacks a portion of them. Of over 110,000 clones in the sample, almost 90% were seen once. Sequenced here: peripheral blood, sampled 28 days after the second AZD1222 dose. The receptor source for this set is an adult who received the AZD1222 COVID-19 vaccine.

The chain recombines TRBV10-1 with TRBJ1-6, with D hard to call. V was shortened by 5 bases and J by 10 bases, with 12 bases between the two germline ends. Germline CDR1 reads WNHNN; CDR2 reads SYGVQD (reference sequence). The CDR3 is 13 residues long. The CDR3 loop is CASSSGLGSPLHF. The DNA of the CDR3 is TGCGCCAGCAGTTCGGGTCTGGGGTCACCCCTCCACTTT.

The V gene is TRBV19, the J gene TRBJ1-1; tentative D call: TRBD1 (6 bases). The germline V gene has CDR1 LNHDA and CDR2 SQIVND (reference sequence). V lost 9 bases to trimming and J lost 5 bases, with 22 bases between them. The CDR3 runs to 15 residues. CDR3 loop: CASRSAQGKSTEAFF. The CDR3 nucleotides are TGTGCCAGCCGCTCTGCGCAGGGGAAAAGTACTGAAGCTTTCTTT.

The chain links TRBV2 to TRBJ1-3; D call uncertain. The CDR3 is made up of 16 amino acids. Germline V gene lookup returns CDR1 SNHLY and CDR2 FYNNEI. V gave up 5 bases and J gave up 0 bases, with 14 bases separating them. For the CDR3, the DNA is TGTGCCAGCAGTACCGACTCCCCGAGCTCTGGAAACACCATATATTTT. Its protein is CASSTDSPSSGNTIYF.

V usage is TRBV11-2 and J usage is TRBJ2-5; 14 positions match TRBD2. The CDR3 covers 17 residues. V was pared by 1 base and J by 2 bases, with 3 bases of the junction left unmatched. CDR1 is SGHAT, CDR2 FQNNGV, per germline. CDR3 protein: CASSLGGTSGGQETQYF. CDR3 coding DNA: TGTGCCAGCAGCTTAGGTGGGACTAGCGGGGGACAAGAGACCCAGTACTTC.

The genes are TRBV5-4 and TRBJ1-4; no firm D call. CDR1 and CDR2 from the germline V gene are SGHNT and YYREEE (reference sequence). V gave up 1 base and J gave up 5 bases, with 9 bases separating them. There are 14 residues in the CDR3. This chain's CDR3 is CASSLPGRNEKLFF. The CDR3 DNA follows: TGTGCCAGCAGCTTGCCCGGAAGGAATGAAAAACTGTTTTTT. Full variable domain (missing parts from reference TRBV5-4 and TRBJ1-4): ETGVTQSPTHLIKTRGQQVTLRCSSQSGHNTVSWYQQALGQGPQFIFQYYREEENGRGNFPPRFSGLQFPNYSSELNVNALELDDSALYLCASSLPGRNEKLFFGSGTQLSVL.

The V call is TRBV29-1, the J call TRBJ2-1; 7 bases align to TRBD2. J lost 4 bases, V lost 6 bases, and 9 bases had no gene match. The length of the CDR3 is 14 residues. The germline V gene encodes CDR1 SQVTM and CDR2 ANQGSEA. The CDR3 here is CSVRQGGSYNEQFF. CDR3 nucleotides: TGCAGCGTCCGCCAGGGAGGGAGTTACAATGAGCAGTTCTTC.

The sample holds a few counts of this clone. This chain connects TRBV11-1 to TRBJ2-5, with D possibly being TRBD1 or TRBD2 (5 bases each). The CDR3 is 15 amino acids. V lost 1 base and J 1 base, leaving 10 bases between the germline ends. CDR1 and CDR2 from the germline V gene are SGHAT and FQDESV (reference sequence). The CDR3 nucleotides read TGTGCCAGCAGCTTAGAGTCAGGGACCCAAGAGACCCAGTACTTC. Residues: CASSLESGTQETQYF.

The chain joins TRBV30 to TRBJ2-2; D remains ambiguous. The CDR3 consists of 14 residues. The V end lost 0 bases, the J end lost 3 bases, and 8 bases lay between the germline ends. Germline CDR1 and CDR2: GTSNPN and SVGIG (reference sequence). This CDR3 reads CAWSVLGYTGELFF. Written as DNA, the CDR3 is TGTGCCTGGAGTGTATTAGGGTACACCGGGGAGCTGTTTTTT.